This T cell receptor beta chain was profiled in a study of low-dose radiotherapy and immunotherapy resistance in tumors. Looking at the study overall: A dose of 1 Gy per fraction every two weeks went to Cohort 2, totaling 13 Gy over 26 weeks. The drug cyclophosphamide was given into a vein at 200 mg/m2 every two weeks, one day before radiation and immunotherapy.

The germline V gene encodes CDR1 MNHEY and CDR2 SMNVEV (reference sequence). The CDR3 sequence is 14 residues long. V shed 2 bases and J shed 4 bases, with 10 bases lying between them. Both TCRalpha and TCRbeta chains were reverse transcribed with V-gene-specific primers. Using a constant-region primer together with a V-primer adapter, TCRs were subjected to about 18 PCR cycles of amplification. TCRdb processed the reads anew with MiXCR; each CDR3 protein has one entry. The table lists approximately 80,000 distinct CDR3 sequences, around a sixth of them singletons. The time point denotes: after trial treatment. Treatment indicated: LDRT plus nivolumab, ipilimumab, low-dose cyclophosphamide and aspirin (RACIN trial). Low-dose radiotherapy, low-dose cyclophosphamide, aspirin, ipilimumab and nivolumab were all given to the donors. The patients who were eligible all carried advanced solid tumors that lacked tumor-infiltrating lymphocytes, meaning the tumors were TIL-negative.

The sequence was obtained from a male donor with prostate cancer. Specimen: PBMCs, collected after low-dose radiotherapy plus immunotherapy. The chain couples TRBV27 to TRBJ2-3; tentative D call: TRBD2 (5 bases). CDR3 DNA sequence: TGTGCCAGCAGTTTAACGACTACCTCAGATACGCAGTATTTT. Residues: CASSLTTTSDTQYF.